This T cell receptor (beta chain) appears in the sequencing data of a study of blood T cell repertoires in COVID-19. On the study more broadly: Donors in the United States, Italy and Spain gave samples during acute or convalescent COVID-19. PBMCs, B-cell-depleted T cells, or T cells provided the cDNA or gDNA that made up the material.

V lost 5 bases and J lost 3, with 14 bases in between. Germline V lookup: CDR1 SGHVS, CDR2 FNYEAQ. The length of the CDR3 is 14 residues. In the original workflow: Reference gene primer amplification yielded estimated nucleated cell counts. Here immunoSEQ multiplex PCR was the method, and the copy in TCRdb shows in-frame clones only, minus some. The V and J calls and clone size come from that table; D and trimming were worked out from the DNA. The sample records around 250,000 clones, about four fifths being singletons. Material for sequencing was peripheral blood. The TCR was taken from a man aged 45-60 years with active or convalescent COVID-19. This chain joins TRBV7-6 and TRBJ2-7; maybe TRBD2 (7 bases). The CDR3 protein is CASSVGGDFYEQYF. The CDR3 coding sequence is TGTGCCAGCAGCGTAGGGGGGGACTTCTACGAGCAGTACTTC.